The 9 T cell receptor beta chains below were found in one sample sequenced in a study of Graves' ophthalmopathy and Graves' hyperthyroidism. Amplification of TCR beta CDR3 regions used RNA transcripts. HTBI primers served in a first-round RT-PCR, which a second-round multiplex PCR followed. TCRdb reanalysed the multiplex PCR reads using MiXCR and keeps one entry per CDR3 protein. The sample has some 350,000 distinct CDR3 sequences, 17% seen once. Source material: peripheral blood. These receptors came from an adult woman with stable Graves' hyperthyroidism.

This clonotype was detected many times. The J gene is TRBJ1-2, the V gene TRBV6-5, with D tentatively TRBD1 (5 bases). CDR1 and CDR2 (germline): MNHEY, SVGAGI. Trimming shortened V by 5 bases and J by 2 bases, and 15 bases separated the two germline ends. The CDR3 sequence is 15 residues long. The CDR3 protein is CASSHNRDGNYGYTF. The CDR3 nucleotides are TGTGCCAGCAGTCATAATCGGGACGGGAACTATGGCTACACCTTC.

This chain links TRBV18 with TRBJ2-2; D unresolved. The CDR3 runs 17 residues. Looked up from germline, CDR1 is KGHSH and CDR2 is LQKENI. V was pared by 0 bases and J by 3 bases, with 14 bases between. CDR3 DNA: TGTGCCAGCTCACCACCGGGCCCGAAGACCTACACCGGGGAGCTGTTTTTT. Its protein product is CASSPPGPKTYTGELFF. The whole variable domain, remainder taken from reference TRBV18 and TRBJ2-2, is NAGVMQNPRHLVRRRGQEARLRCSPMKGHSHVYWYRQLPEEGLKFMVYLQKENIIDESGMPKERFSAEFPKEGPSILRIQQVVRGDSAAYFCASSPPGPKTYTGELFFGEGSRLTVL.

The chain recombines TRBV20-1 with TRBJ2-7; 7 positions match TRBD1. After removal of 0 bases from V and 3 bases from J, the junction contained 8 bases not matched to a gene. The CDR3 loop spans 15 amino acids. Germline CDR1 reads DFQATT; CDR2 reads SNEGSKA (reference sequence). The DNA of the CDR3 is TGCAGTGCTAGAGATGGACAGGTTTCTCACTACGAGCAGTACTTC. Its translation is CSARDGQVSHYEQYF.

Ten or more counts support this clonotype. The chain recombines TRBV20-1 with TRBJ2-7; D not certain. Trimming cost V 3 bases and J 0 bases, with 21 bases left between them. The germline V gene encodes CDR1 DFQATT and CDR2 SNEGSKA (reference sequence). This CDR3 region has 17 residues. CDR3 coding DNA: TGCAGTGCTAGGGTCGTCGAGAGTGGTCCGGGCTCCTACGAGCAGTACTTC. Its protein product is CSARVVESGPGSYEQYF.

This rearrangement joins TRBV7-2 to TRBJ2-3; tentatively, D is TRBD1 or TRBD2 (5 bases each). CDR3 size: 19 residues. Germline assignment: CDR1 SGHTA and CDR2 FQGNSA. V was clipped by 5 bases and J by 2 bases, with 26 bases between them. CDR3: CASSTSSPPGTEVTDTQYF. CDR3 DNA sequence: TGTGCCAGCAGCACTTCTTCACCCCCCGGGACGGAAGTCACAGATACGCAGTATTTT. Full variable domain (outside the CDR3, taken from reference TRBV7-2 and TRBJ2-3): GAGVSQSPSNKVTEKGKDVELRCDPISGHTALYWYRQSLGQGLEFLIYFQGNSAPDKSGLPSDRFSAERTGGSVSTLTIQRTQQEDSAVYLCASSTSSPPGTEVTDTQYFGPGTRLTVL.

This clonotype was seen more than once but under ten times. The CDR3 reads CSARDPRGRTAGNTIYF. CDR3 bases: TGCAGTGCTAGAGATCCAAGGGGTCGGACAGCTGGAAACACCATATATTTT. V gene TRBV20-1 combines with J gene TRBJ1-3; possibly TRBD1 for D (6 bases). Germline CDR1 is DFQATT and CDR2 is SNEGSKA (reference sequence). V lost 0 bases, J lost 2 bases, and 17 bases lay in between. The CDR3 contains 17 residues.

This clonotype has ten or more counts. V and J are TRBV5-1 and TRBJ1-1, with D unresolved. The V gene lost 0 bases and the J gene lost 10 bases, with 13 bases spanning the gap. Per the germline V gene, CDR1 is SGHRS and CDR2 is YFSETQ. The CDR3 has 13 amino acids. The CDR3 DNA reads TGCGCCAGCAGCTTGGACACGGCTCGTTTAGCTTTCTTT. Amino acids: CASSLDTARLAFF. Full variable domain (rest looked up from reference TRBV5-1 and TRBJ1-1): KAGVTQTPRYLIKTRGQQVTLSCSPISGHRSVSWYQQTPGQGLQFLFEYFSETQRNKGNFPGRFSGRQFSNSRSEMNVSTLELGDSALYLCASSLDTARLAFFGQGTRLTVV.

This clonotype has a count of ten or more. This rearrangement joins TRBV18 to TRBJ1-2, with D possibly matching TRBD1 (6 bases). There are 15 residues in the CDR3. The ends were cut back, 3 bases at V and 5 bases at J, with 16 bases in the middle. CDR1 is KGHSH and CDR2 is LQKENI in the germline V gene. The DNA of the CDR3 is TGTGCCAGCTCACCCACGGGACAAAGTTCGTATGGCTACACCTTC. The encoded protein is CASSPTGQSSYGYTF. The variable domain in full, with the rest retrieved from reference TRBV18 and TRBJ1-2, is NAGVMQNPRHLVRRRGQEARLRCSPMKGHSHVYWYRQLPEEGLKFMVYLQKENIIDESGMPKERFSAEFPKEGPSILRIQQVVRGDSAAYFCASSPTGQSSYGYTFGSGTRLTVV.

This clonotype appeared many times. V and J are TRBV7-2 and TRBJ1-2; TRBD1 matches 7 bases. V shed 2 bases and J 1 base; nucleotides not matched to a gene: 4. The CDR3 has 15 residues. Germline V gives CDR1 SGHTA, CDR2 FQGNSA. CDR3 sequence reads: CASSLQGGFNYGYTF. The DNA for the CDR3 is TGTGCCAGCAGCTTACAGGGGGGATTTAACTATGGCTACACCTTC.